These T cell receptor beta chains were read from a single sample in a study of a mutant IDH1 vaccine in newly diagnosed glioma. Sequencing used immunoSEQ multiplex PCR; TCRdb keeps in-frame clones, though not all of them. Found here are about 41,000 clones, about 78% of them singletons; the top ten hold around 5.8%. The antigens for these receptors are not known. Sequencing was performed on PBMCs, taken from a glioma patient whose treatment included an IDH1 peptide vaccine. These receptors were collected from a middle-aged woman with glioma. Some clones in this sample may be carry-over from other donors' samples. CDR3s include the opening cysteine and the closing phenylalanine or tryptophan. Each record gives: clone size, D gene, V gene, J gene, CDR3 protein, CDR3 DNA. The D gene is left open where the match is weak. Expanded clones get a size class; other rows say once, few or many, or leave the size out.

-	-	TRBV7-2	TRBJ2-3	CASSLPLDPHTQYF	TGTGCCAGCAGCTTGCCCCTGGACCCCCATACGCAGTATTTT
-	-	TRBV28	TRBJ1-2	CASGGPATYGYTF	TGTGCCAGCGGTGGACCAGCCACCTATGGCTACACCTTC
-	-	TRBV19	TRBJ2-7	CASSNPNSYEQYF	TGTGCCAGTAGTAATCCCAACTCCTACGAGCAGTACTTC
-	-	TRBV28	TRBJ1-4	CASTHPGQINEKLFF	TGTGCCAGCACCCACCCCGGACAGATTAATGAAAAACTGTTTTTT
-	-	TRBV9	TRBJ2-1	CASSPRTVLGAYNEQFF	TGTGCCAGCAGCCCTAGGACAGTCCTAGGAGCCTACAATGAGCAGTTCTTC
-	TRBD1	TRBV5-5	TRBJ1-1	CASSASDRDWNTEAFF	TGTGCCAGCAGCGCTTCAGACAGGGATTGGAACACTGAAGCTTTCTTT
-	-	TRBV11-2	TRBJ1-6	CASSLGGSQTPLHF	TGTGCCAGCAGCTTAGGGGGCAGCCAGACACCCCTCCACTTT
-	TRBD1	TRBV6-5	TRBJ2-7	CASSLMTGGNYEQYF	TGTGCCAGCAGCTTAATGACAGGGGGGAACTACGAGCAGTACTTC
-	-	TRBV6-6	TRBJ1-3	CASSYGAGTAVHF	TGTGCCAGCAGTTACGGGGCTGGGACCGCCGTGCATTTT
-	-	TRBV7-2	TRBJ1-4	CASSRDEKLFF	TGTGCCAGCAGTCGAGATGAAAAACTGTTTTTT
few	-	TRBV7-9	TRBJ1-1	CASTWRHTEAFF	TGTGCCAGCACCTGGAGGCATACTGAAGCTTTCTTT
-	-	TRBV6-5	TRBJ1-2	CASSRRGNYGYTF	TGTGCCAGCAGCCGCAGGGGAAACTATGGCTACACCTTC
once	TRBD2	TRBV7-2	TRBJ2-1	CASSLGPGTSGYRQFF	TGTGCCAGCAGCCTGGGGCCCGGGACTAGCGGTTATCGGCAGTTCTTC
-	-	TRBV4-2	TRBJ1-2	CASSPEGGRDGYTF	TGTGCCAGCAGCCCTGAGGGGGGGAGGGATGGCTACACCTTC
-	-	TRBV5-1	TRBJ1-4	CASSPTTGTTNEKLFF	TGCGCCAGCAGTCCCACCACCGGGACAACTAATGAAAAACTGTTTTTT
once	TRBD2	TRBV10-3	TRBJ2-1	CAIRLAGGGNEQFF	TGTGCCATCAGACTAGCGGGAGGGGGCAATGAGCAGTTCTTC
-	TRBD1	TRBV6-5	TRBJ2-7	CATQTGTAHYEQYF	TGTGCCACTCAGACCGGGACAGCACACTACGAGCAGTACTTC